This entry features one TCR beta chain sequence. Which antigen it targets is not known. Base qualities were left out, and no much larger clone turns up one base away. In the prospective study, participants were about 18 to 90 years old, resided in around 25 geographic areas of the United States, and were enrolled through a virtual design. To assign participants to cohorts, the prospective study relied on clinical history that participants themselves reported in a screening survey and a study questionnaire. Recovered participants in ImmuneRACE Cohort 3 were defined by two consecutive negative NP/OP PCR tests, clearance by a healthcare professional, or resolution of symptoms. In the prospective study, mobile phlebotomists collected whole blood, serum and a nasopharyngeal or oropharyngeal swab from each participant. Participants in the prospective study had the option to provide additional blood draws and questionnaires over a 2-month period. Before DNA extraction, prospective study blood samples were shipped either frozen or at room temperature.

Between the V and J ends, shortened by 1 base and 6 bases respectively, the junction contains 15 bases. For CDR1 and CDR2, the germline V gene (reference sequence) lists LGHDT and YNNKEL. Inclusive of the bounding cysteine and phenylalanine, the CDR3 is 16 residues long. Of all the DNA, just the CDR3 is kept, 48 bases in frame from base 1. TCRbeta CDR3 regions were amplified from genomic DNA by means of the immunoSEQ Assay, a bias-controlled multiplex PCR. The study's processing was this. The number of nucleated cells in each sample was estimated by amplification of reference gene primers within the assay. To quantify the absolute abundance of each unique TCRbeta CDR3 rearrangement, sequence reads were collapsed and filtered. For each sample, productive Simpson clonality was calculated as the square root of Simpson's diversity index over productive rearrangements. TCRdb took this table from immuneACCESS and kept in-frame rearrangements with V and J called. Such tables lack part of the clones; where checked against another copy, unresolved V genes explain under half of the gap, and the rest is unexplained. V, J and clone size are those of that table, while D and trimming were read from the DNA. The sample profile shows 300,000 to 350,000 clones; approximately 85% of them were found once. Together, the top ten hold more than 2% of the sample.

These data are taken from a study of blood T cell repertoires in COVID-19 (dated by TCRdb to the early 2020s). For the study in its entirety: Samples covering the acute and convalescent phases of COVID-19 were provided by collaborators in the United States, Italy and Spain. The material from the prospective study consisted of cDNA or gDNA derived from T cells, B-cell-depleted T cells, or PBMCs. Subjects who had been exposed to COVID-19, were actively infected with it, or had recovered from it provided the deeply sampled blood TCRbeta repertoires that made up the dataset. Sample metadata almost always included a de-identified subject ID, COVID-19 status, age in years and sex. The repertoires were released in a freely available public database meant as a resource for research on the immune response to SARS-CoV-2. HLA class I and class II types, where available, came from metadata supplied by the sample provider rather than from assay-based typing. The samples were drawn from two sources: the first 160 participants of the ongoing ImmuneRACE study, and 1,254 subjects contributed by 6 global collaborators.

Beyond this particular receptor, the publication reports: The quantity of clinical and demographic metadata differed by source and by participant and was supplied without curation.

The clonotype comes from a young man who had recovered from COVID-19. The source material was PBMCs or T cells enriched from blood (not recorded which). The rearrangement joined TRBV3-1 (or the pseudogene TRBV3-2) to TRBJ1-4; 5 matching bases give a weak D call of TRBD1. The DNA sequence reads TGTGCCAGCAGCCAAGCCCAGGGTTTTACGGATGAAAAACTGTTTTTT. It codes for CASSQAQGFTDEKLFF.